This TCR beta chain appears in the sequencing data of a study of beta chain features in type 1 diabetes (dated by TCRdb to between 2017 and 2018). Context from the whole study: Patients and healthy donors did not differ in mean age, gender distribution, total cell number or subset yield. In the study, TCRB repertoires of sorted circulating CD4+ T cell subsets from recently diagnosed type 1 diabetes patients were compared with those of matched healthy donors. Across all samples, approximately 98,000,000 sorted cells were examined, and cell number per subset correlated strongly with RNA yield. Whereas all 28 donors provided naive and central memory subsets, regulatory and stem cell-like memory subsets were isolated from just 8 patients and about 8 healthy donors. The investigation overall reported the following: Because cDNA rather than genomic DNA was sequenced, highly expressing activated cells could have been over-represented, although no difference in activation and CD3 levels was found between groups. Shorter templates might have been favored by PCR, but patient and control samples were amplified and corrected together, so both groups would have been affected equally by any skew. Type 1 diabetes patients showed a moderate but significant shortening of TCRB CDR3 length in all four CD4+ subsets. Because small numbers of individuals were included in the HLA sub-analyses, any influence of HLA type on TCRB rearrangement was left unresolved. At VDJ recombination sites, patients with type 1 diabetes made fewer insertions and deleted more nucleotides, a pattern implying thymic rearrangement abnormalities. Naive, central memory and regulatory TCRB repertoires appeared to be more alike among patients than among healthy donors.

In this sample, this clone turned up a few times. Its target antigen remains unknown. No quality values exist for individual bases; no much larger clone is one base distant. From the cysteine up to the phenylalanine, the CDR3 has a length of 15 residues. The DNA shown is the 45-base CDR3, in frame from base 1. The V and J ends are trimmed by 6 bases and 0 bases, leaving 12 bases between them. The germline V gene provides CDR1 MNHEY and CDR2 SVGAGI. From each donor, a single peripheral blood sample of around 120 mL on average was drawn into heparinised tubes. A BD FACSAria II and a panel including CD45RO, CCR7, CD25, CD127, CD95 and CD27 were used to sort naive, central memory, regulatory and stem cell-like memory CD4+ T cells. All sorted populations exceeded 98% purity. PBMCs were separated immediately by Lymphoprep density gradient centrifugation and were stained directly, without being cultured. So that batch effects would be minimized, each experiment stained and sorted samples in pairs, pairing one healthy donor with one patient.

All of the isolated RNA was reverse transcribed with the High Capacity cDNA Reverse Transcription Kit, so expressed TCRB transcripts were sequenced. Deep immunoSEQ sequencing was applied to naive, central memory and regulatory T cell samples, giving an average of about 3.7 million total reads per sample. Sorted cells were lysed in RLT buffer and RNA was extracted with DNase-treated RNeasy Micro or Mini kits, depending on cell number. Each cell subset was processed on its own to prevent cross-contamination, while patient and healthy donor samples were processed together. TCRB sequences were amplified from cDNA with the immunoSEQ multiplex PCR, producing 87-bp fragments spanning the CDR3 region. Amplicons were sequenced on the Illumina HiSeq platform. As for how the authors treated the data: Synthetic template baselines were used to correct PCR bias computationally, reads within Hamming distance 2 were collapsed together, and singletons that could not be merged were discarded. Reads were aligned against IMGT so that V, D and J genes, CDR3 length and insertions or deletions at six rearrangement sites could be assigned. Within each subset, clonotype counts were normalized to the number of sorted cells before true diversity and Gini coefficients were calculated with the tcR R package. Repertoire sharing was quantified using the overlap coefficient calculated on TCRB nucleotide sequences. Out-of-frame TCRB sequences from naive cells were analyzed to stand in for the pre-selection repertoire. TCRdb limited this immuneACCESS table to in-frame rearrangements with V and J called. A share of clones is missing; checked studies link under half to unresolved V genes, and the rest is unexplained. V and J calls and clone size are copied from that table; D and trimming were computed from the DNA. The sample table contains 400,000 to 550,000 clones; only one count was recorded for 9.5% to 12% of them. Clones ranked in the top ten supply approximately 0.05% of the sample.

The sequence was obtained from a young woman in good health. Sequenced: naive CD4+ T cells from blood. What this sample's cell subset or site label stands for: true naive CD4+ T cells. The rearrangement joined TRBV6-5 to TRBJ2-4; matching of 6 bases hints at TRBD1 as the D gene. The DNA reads TGTGCCAGCAGCCCGGACAGTCTAGCCAAAAACATTCAGTACTTC. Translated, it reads CASSPDSLAKNIQYF.